This T cell receptor beta chain was identified during a study of blood T cell repertoires in COVID-19. Study-level information: The United States, Italy and Spain supplied acute and convalescent COVID-19 samples. T cells, B-cell-depleted T cells, or PBMCs provided the cDNA or gDNA that served as material.

CDR1 is KGHSH, CDR2 LQKENI, per germline. Trimming cost V 3 bases and J 5 bases, with 10 bases left between them. The CDR3 runs to 14 residues. Under the authors' procedure: The assay estimated nucleated cells by amplifying reference gene primers. The method was immunoSEQ multiplex PCR; TCRdb's version includes in-frame clones alone and lacks a portion of them. Clone size and V and J calls were adopted from that table, with D and trimming inferred from the DNA. The sample lists some 66,000 clones; approximately 91% were seen once. The rearrangement links TRBV18 to TRBJ1-4, with D possibly matching TRBD1 (6 bases). This receptor was obtained from a human donor in a cohort sampled during active COVID-19. The sequenced sample consisted of peripheral blood. The CDR3 loop reads CASSPTGSNEKLFF. In DNA, the CDR3 is TGTGCCAGCTCACCGACAGGATCAAATGAAAAACTGTTTTTT.